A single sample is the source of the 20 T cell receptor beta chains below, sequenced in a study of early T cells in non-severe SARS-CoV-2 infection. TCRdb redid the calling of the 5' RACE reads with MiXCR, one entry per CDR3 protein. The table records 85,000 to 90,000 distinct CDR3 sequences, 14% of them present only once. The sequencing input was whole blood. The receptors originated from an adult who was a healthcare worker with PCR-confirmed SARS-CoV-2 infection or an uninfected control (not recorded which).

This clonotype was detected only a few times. This chain's CDR3 is CSADPQGAYNEQFF. The CDR3 region has the DNA TGCAGCGCCGACCCACAGGGGGCCTACAATGAGCAGTTCTTC. The chain joins TRBV29-1 to TRBJ2-1; 8 bases are a match to TRBD1. The ends lost 7 bases at V and 2 bases at J; junction bases unmatched: 7. The CDR3 is 14 residues long. Germline V gene data show CDR1 as SQVTM and CDR2 as ANQGSEA.

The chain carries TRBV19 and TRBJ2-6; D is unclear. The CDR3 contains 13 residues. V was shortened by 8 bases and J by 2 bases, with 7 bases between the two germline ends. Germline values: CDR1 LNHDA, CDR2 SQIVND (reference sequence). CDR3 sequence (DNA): TGTGCCAGTTGCCCAGCTGGGGCCAACGTCCTGACTTTC. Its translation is CASCPAGANVLTF. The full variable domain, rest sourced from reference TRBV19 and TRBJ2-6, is DGGITQSPKYLFRKEGQNVTLSCEQNLNHDAMYWYRQDPGQGLRLIYYSQIVNDFQKGDIAEGYSVSREKKESFPLTVTSAQKNPTAFYLCASCPAGANVLTFGAGSRLTVL.

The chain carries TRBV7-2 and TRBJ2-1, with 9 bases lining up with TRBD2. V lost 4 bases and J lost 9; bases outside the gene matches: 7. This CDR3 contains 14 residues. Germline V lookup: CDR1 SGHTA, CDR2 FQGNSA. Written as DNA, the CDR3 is TGTGCCAGCAGCTACCTGGGACTAGCCGTTGAGCAGTTCTTC. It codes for CASSYLGLAVEQFF. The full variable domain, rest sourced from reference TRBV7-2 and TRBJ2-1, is GAGVSQSPSNKVTEKGKDVELRCDPISGHTALYWYRQSLGQGLEFLIYFQGNSAPDKSGLPSDRFSAERTGGSVSTLTIQRTQQEDSAVYLCASSYLGLAVEQFFGPGTRLTVL.

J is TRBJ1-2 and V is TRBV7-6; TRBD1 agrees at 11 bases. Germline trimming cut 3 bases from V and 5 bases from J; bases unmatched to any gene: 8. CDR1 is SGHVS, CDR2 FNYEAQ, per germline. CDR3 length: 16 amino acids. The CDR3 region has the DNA TGTGCCAGCAGCTTGGACCCTGGACAGGGGGCTTATGGCTACACCTTC. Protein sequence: CASSLDPGQGAYGYTF.

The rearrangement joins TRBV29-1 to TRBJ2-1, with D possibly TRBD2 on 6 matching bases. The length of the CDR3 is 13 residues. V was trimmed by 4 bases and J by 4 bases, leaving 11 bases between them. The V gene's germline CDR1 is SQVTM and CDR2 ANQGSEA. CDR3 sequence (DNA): TGCAGCGTTGCAGGCGGGGAATACAATGAGCAGTTCTTC. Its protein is CSVAGGEYNEQFF.

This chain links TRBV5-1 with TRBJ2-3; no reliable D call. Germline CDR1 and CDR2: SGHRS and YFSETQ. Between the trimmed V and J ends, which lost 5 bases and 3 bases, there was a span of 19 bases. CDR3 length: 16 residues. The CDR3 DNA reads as TGCGCCAGCAGGCCCGGACGGCAGCTTCGGACAGATACGCAGTATTTT. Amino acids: CASRPGRQLRTDTQYF.

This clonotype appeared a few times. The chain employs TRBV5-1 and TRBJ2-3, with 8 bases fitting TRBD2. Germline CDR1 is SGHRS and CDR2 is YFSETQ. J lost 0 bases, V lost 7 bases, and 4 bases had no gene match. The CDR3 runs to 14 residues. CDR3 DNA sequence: TGCGCCAGCCAACTAGCGGCTAGCACAGATACGCAGTATTTT. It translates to CASQLAASTDTQYF.

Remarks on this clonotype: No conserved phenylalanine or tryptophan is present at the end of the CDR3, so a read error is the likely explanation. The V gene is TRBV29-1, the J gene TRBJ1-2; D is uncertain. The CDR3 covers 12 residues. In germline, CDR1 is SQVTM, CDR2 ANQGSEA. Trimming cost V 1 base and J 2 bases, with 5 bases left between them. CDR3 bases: TGCAGCGTTGAAGCCAGAAACTATGGCTACACCATC. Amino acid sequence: CSVEARNYGYTI.

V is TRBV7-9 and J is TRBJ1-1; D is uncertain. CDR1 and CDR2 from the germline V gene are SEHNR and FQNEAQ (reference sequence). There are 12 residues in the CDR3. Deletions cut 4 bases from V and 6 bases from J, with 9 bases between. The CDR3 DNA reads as TGTGCCAGCAGCTCATCTGAGGCTGAAGCTTTCTTT. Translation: CASSSSEAEAFF.

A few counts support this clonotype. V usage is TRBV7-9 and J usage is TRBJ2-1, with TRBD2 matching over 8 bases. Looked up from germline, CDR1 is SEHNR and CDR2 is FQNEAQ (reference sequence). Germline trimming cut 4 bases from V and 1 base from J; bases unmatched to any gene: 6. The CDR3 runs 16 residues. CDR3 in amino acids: CASSSLAGGSYNEQFF. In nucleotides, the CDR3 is TGTGCCAGCAGCTCCCTGGCGGGAGGATCCTACAATGAGCAGTTCTTC.

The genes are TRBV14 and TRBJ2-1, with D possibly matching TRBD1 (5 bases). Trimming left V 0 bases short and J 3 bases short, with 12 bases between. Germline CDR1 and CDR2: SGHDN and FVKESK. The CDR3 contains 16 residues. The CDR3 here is CASSQEGLVVYNEQFF. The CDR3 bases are TGTGCCAGCAGCCAAGAGGGGCTAGTTGTCTACAATGAGCAGTTCTTC.

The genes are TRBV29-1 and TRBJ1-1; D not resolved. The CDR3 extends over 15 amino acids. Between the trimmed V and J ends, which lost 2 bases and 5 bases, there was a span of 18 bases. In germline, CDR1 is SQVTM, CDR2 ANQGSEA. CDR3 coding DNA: TGCAGCGTTGAATGGGTGGGCCAAACGGGAACTGAAGCTTTCTTT. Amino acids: CSVEWVGQTGTEAFF.

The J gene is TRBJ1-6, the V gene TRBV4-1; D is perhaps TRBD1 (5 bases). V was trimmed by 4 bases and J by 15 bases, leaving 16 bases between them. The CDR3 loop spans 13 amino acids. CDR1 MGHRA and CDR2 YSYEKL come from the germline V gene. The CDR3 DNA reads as TGCGCCAGCAGCCCCCAGCTCAGGGACGTCCTCCACTTT. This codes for CASSPQLRDVLHF.

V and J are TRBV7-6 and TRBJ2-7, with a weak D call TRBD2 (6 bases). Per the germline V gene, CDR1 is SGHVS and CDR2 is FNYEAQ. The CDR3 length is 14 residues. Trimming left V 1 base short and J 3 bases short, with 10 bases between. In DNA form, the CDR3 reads TGTGCCAGCAGCTTAGGTGGAGGGTACTACGAGCAGTACTTC. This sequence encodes CASSLGGGYYEQYF.

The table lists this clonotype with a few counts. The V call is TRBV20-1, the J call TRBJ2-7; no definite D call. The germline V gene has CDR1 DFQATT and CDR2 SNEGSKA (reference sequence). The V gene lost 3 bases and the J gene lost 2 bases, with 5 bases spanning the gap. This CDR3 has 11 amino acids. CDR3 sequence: CSASGTYEQYF. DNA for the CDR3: TGCAGTGCTAGCGGTACCTACGAGCAGTACTTC.

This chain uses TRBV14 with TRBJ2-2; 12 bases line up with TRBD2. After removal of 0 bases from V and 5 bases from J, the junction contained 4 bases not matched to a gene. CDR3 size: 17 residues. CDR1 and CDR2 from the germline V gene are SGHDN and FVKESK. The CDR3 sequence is CASSQEGLAGRTGELFF. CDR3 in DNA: TGTGCCAGCAGCCAAGAGGGACTAGCGGGTAGAACCGGGGAGCTGTTTTTT.

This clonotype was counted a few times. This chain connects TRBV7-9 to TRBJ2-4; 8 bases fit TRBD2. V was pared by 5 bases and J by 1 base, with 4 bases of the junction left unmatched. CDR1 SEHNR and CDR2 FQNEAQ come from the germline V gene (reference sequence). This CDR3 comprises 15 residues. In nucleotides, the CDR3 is TGTGCCAGCAGCCCGGGAGGGCCGGCCAAAAACATTCAGTACTTC. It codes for CASSPGGPAKNIQYF. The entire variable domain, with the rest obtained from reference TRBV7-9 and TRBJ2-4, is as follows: DTGVSQNPRHKITKRGQNVTFRCDPISEHNRLYWYRQTLGQGPEFLTYFQNEAQLEKSRLLSDRFSAERPKGSFSTLEIQRTEQGDSAMYLCASSPGGPAKNIQYFGAGTRLSVL.

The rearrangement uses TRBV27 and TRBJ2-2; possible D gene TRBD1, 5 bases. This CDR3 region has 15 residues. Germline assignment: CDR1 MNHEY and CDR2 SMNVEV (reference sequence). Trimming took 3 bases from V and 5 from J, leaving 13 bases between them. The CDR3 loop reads CASSLGRASTGELFF. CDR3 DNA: TGTGCCAGCAGTTTGGGCAGGGCGAGTACCGGGGAGCTGTTTTTT.

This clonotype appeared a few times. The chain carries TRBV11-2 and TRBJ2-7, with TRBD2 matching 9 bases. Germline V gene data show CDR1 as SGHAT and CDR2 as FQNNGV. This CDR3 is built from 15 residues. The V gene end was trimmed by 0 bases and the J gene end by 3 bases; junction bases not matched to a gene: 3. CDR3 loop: CASSLDTSGYYEQYF. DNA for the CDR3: TGTGCCAGCAGCTTAGATACTAGCGGGTACTACGAGCAGTACTTC.

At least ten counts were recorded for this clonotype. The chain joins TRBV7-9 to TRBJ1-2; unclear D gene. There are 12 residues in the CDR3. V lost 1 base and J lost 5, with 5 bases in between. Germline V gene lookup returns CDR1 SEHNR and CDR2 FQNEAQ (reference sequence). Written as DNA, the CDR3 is TGTGCCAGCAGCTTAGGAGCTTATGGCTACACCTTC. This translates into CASSLGAYGYTF.